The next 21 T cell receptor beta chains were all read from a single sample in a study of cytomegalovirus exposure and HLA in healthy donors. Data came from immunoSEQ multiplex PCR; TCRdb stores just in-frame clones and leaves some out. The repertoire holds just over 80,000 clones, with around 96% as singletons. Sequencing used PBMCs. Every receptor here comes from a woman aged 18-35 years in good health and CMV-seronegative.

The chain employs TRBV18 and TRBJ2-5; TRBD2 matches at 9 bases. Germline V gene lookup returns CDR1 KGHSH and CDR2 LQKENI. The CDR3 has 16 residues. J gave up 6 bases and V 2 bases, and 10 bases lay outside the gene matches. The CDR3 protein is CASSPGASGALKTQYF. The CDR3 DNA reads TGTGCCAGCTCACCAGGGGCTAGCGGGGCCTTGAAGACCCAGTACTTC.

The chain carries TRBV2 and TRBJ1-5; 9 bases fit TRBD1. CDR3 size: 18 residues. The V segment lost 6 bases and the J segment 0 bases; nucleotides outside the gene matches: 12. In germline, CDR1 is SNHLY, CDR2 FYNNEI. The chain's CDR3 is CASSPGDRVEFSNQPQHF. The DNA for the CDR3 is TGTGCCAGCAGCCCGGGGGACAGGGTAGAGTTTAGCAATCAGCCCCAGCATTTT.

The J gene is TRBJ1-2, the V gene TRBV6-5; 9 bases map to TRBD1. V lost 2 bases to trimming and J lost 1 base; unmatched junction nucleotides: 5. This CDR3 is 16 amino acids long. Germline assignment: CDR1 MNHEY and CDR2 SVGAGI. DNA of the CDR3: TGTGCCAGCAGTTACCTACGGGACAGGGTTAACTATGGCTACACCTTC. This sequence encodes CASSYLRDRVNYGYTF.

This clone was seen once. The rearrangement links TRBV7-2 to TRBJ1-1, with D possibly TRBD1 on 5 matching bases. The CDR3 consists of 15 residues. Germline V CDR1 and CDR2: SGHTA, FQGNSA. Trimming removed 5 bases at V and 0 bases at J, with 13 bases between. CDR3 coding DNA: TGTGCCAGCAGCGTCCAGGGTGTAGTGAACACTGAAGCTTTCTTT. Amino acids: CASSVQGVVNTEAFF.

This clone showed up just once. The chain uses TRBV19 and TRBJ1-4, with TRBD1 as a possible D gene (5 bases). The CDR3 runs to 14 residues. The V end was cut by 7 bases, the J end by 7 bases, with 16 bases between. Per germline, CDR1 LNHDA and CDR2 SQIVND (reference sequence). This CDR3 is CASTGTLGGEKLFF. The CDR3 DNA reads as TGTGCCAGTACGGGTACACTGGGGGGTGAAAAACTGTTTTTT. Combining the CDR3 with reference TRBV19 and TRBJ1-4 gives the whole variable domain DGGITQSPKYLFRKEGQNVTLSCEQNLNHDAMYWYRQDPGQGLRLIYYSQIVNDFQKGDIAEGYSVSREKKESFPLTVTSAQKNPTAFYLCASTGTLGGEKLFFGSGTQLSVL.

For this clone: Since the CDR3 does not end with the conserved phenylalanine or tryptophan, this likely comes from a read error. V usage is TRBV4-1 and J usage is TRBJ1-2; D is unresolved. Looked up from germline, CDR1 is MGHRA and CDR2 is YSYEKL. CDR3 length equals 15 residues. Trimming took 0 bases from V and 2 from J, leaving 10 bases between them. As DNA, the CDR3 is TGCGCCAGCAGCCAAGACTCGGCGGCAAACTATGGCTACACCCTC. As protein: CASSQDSAANYGYTL.

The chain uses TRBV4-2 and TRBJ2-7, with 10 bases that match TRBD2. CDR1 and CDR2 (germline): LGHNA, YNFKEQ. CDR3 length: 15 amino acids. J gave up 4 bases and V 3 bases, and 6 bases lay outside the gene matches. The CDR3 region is CASSHHGLAEYEQYF. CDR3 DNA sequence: TGTGCCAGCAGCCATCACGGACTAGCGGAGTACGAGCAGTACTTC.

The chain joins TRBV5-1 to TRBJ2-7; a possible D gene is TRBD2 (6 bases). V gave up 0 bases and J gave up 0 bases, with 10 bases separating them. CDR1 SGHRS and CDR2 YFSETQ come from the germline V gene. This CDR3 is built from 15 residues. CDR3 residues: CASSLASAGSYEQYF. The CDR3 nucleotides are TGCGCCAGCAGCTTGGCTAGCGCGGGCTCCTACGAGCAGTACTTC.

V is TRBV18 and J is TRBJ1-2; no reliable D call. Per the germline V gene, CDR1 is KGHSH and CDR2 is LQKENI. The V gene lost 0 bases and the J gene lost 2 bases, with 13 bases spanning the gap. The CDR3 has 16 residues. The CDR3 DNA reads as TGTGCCAGCTCACCACCGGTCAACAGTTTGAACTATGGCTACACCTTC. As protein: CASSPPVNSLNYGYTF.

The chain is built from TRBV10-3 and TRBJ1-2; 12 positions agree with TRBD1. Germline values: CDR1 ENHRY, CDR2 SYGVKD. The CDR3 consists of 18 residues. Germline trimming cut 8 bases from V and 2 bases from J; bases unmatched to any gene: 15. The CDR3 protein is CAIPSGGTGGLSNYGYTF. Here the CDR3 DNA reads TGTGCCATCCCAAGCGGGGGGACAGGGGGCTTATCAAACTATGGCTACACCTTC.

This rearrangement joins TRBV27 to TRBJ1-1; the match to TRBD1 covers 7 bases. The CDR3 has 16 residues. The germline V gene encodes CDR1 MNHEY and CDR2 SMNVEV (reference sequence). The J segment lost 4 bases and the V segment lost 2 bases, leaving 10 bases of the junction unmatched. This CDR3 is CASSLSPRGDSTEAFF. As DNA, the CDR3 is TGTGCCAGCAGTTTAAGCCCTCGTGGGGACAGCACTGAAGCTTTCTTT.

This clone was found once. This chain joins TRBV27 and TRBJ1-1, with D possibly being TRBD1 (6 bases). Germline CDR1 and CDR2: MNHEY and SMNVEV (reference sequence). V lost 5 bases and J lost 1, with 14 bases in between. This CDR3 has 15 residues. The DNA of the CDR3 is TGTGCCAGCAGTCCAAGAGGGGGAAAGAACACTGAAGCTTTCTTT. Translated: CASSPRGGKNTEAFF.

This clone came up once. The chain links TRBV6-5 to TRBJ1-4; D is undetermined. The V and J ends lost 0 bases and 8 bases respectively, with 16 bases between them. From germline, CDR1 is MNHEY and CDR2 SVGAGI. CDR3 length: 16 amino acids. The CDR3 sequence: CASSYSSGRPREKLFF. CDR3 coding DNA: TGTGCCAGCAGTTACTCGAGTGGGAGGCCAAGGGAAAAACTGTTTTTT.

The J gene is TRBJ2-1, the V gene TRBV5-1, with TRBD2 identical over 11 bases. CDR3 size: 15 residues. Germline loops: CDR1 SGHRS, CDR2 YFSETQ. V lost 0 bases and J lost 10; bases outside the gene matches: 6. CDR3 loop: CASSLAASGGQEQFF. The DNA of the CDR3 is TGCGCCAGCAGCTTGGCGGCTAGCGGGGGGCAGGAGCAGTTCTTC.

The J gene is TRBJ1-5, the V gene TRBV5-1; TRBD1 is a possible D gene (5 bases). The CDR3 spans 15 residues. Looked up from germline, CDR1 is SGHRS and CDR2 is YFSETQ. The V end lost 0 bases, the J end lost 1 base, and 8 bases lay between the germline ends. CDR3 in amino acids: CASSLGGGSNQPQHF. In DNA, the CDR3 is TGCGCCAGCAGCTTGGGGGGGGGAAGCAATCAGCCCCAGCATTTT.

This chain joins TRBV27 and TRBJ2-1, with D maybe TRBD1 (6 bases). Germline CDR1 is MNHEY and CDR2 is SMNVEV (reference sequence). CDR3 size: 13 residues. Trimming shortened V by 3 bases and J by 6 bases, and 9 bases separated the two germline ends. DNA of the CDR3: TGTGCCAGCAGTTTCCAACAGGGCAATGAGCAGTTCTTC. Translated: CASSFQQGNEQFF.

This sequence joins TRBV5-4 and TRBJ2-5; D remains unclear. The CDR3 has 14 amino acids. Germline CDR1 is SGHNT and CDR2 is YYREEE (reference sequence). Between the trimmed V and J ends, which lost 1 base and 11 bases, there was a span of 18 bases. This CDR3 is CASSLLEAPGPQYF. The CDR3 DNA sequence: TGTGCCAGCAGCTTGTTAGAGGCACCGGGTCCTCAGTACTTC.

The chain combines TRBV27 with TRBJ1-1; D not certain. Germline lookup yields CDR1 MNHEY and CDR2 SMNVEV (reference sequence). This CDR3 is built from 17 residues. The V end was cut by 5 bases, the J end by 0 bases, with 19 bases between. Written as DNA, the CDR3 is TGTGCCAGCAGTCAGTTCCGGGAGAAACCCATGAACACTGAAGCTTTCTTT. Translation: CASSQFREKPMNTEAFF.

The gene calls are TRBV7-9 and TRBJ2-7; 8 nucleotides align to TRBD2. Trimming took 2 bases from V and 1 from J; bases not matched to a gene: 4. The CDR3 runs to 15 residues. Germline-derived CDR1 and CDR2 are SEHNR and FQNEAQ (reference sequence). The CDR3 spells CASSLTGGSSYEQYF. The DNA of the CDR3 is TGTGCCAGCAGCTTAACGGGAGGGAGTTCCTACGAGCAGTACTTC. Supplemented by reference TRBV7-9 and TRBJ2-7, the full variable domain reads DTGVSQNPRHKITKRGQNVTFRCDPISEHNRLYWYRQTLGQGPEFLTYFQNEAQLEKSRLLSDRFSAERPKGSFSTLEIQRTEQGDSAMYLCASSLTGGSSYEQYFGPGTRLTVT.

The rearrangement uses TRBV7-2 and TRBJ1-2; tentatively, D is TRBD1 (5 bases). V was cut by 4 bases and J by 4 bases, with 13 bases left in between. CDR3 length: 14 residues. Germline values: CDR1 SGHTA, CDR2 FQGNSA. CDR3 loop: CASSSGRRLYGYTF. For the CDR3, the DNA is TGTGCCAGCAGCTCAGGGAGGCGCCTCTATGGCTACACCTTC.

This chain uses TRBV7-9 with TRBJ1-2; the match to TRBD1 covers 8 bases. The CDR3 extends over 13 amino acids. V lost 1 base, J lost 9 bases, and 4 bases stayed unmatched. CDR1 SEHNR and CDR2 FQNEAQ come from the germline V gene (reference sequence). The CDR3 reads CASSLEQGDRYTF. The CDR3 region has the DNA TGTGCCAGCAGCTTAGAACAGGGGGATCGCTACACCTTC.